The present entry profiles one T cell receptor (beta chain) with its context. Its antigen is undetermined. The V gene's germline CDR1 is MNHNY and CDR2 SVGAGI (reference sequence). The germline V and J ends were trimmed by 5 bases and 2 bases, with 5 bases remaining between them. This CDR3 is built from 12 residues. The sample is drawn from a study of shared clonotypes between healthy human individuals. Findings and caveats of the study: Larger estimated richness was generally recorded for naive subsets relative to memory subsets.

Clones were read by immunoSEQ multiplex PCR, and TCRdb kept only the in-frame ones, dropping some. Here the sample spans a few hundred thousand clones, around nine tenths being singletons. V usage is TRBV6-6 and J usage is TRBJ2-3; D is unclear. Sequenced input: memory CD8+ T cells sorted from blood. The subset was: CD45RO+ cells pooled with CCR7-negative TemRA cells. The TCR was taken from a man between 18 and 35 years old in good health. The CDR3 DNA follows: TGTGCCAGCAGTGACCCCACAGATACGCAGTATTTT. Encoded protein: CASSDPTDTQYF.